This TCR beta chain was identified in a study of CD8 T cells in Susac syndrome. Whole-study results and caveats: The study conceded that its TCR sequencing and HLA analysis involved relatively few individuals.

Turning to this clonotype: The antigen remains unidentified.

An amount of RNA that ranged from 0.5 to 1 ug was reverse transcribed with random hexamers. Across 54 Vbeta and 13 Jbeta, immunoSEQ multiplex PCR amplified TCR beta CDR3. Each CDR3 protein gets one entry after TCRdb re-called the immunoSEQ multiplex PCR reads with MiXCR. The data show approximately 180,000 distinct CDR3 sequences, roughly 95% seen once. The CDR3 runs to 12 residues. V was clipped by 4 bases and J by 7 bases, with 8 bases between them. This receptor was identified in a human donor with multiple sclerosis. The chain uses TRBV12-3 or TRBV12-4 and TRBJ2-4, with D possibly matching TRBD1 (6 bases). Sequencing was carried out using CD4+ T cells from PBMCs. CDR3 nucleotides: TGTGCCAGCAGTTACAGGGTGAACATTCAGTACTTC. It yields the protein CASSYRVNIQYF.